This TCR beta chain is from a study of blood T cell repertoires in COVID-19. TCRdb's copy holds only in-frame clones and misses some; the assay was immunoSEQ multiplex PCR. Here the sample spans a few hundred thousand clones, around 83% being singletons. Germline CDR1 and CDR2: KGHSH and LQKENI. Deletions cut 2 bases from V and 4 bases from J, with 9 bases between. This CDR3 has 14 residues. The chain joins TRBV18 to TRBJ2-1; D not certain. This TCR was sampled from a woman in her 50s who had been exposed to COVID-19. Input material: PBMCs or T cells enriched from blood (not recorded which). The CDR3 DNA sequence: TGTGCCAGCTCACCATTCGAGAGGTACAATGAGCAGTTCTTC. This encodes CASSPFERYNEQFF.